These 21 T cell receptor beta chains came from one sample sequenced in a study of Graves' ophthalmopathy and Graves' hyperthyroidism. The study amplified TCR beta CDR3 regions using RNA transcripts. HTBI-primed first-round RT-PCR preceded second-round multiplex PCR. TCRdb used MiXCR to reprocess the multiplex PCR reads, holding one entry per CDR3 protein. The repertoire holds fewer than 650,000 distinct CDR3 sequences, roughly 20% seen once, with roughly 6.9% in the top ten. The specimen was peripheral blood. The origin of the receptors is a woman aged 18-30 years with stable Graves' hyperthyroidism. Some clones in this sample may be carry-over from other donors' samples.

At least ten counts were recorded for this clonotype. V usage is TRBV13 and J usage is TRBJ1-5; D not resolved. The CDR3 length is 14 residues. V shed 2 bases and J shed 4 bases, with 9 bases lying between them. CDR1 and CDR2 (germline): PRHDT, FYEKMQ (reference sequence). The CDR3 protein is CASSLPGKNQPQHF. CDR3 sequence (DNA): TGTGCCAGCAGCTTACCGGGAAAAAATCAGCCCCAGCATTTT.

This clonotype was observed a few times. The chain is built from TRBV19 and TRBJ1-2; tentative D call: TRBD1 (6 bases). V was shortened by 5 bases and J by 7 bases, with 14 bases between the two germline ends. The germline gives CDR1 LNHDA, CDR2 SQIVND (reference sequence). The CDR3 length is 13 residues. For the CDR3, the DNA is TGTGCCAGTAGTGAATTACGACAGGTTGGCTACACCTTC. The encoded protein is CASSELRQVGYTF.

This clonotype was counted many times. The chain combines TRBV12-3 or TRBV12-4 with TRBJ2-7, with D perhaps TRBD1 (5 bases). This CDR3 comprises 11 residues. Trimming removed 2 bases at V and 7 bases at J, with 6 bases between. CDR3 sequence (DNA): TGTGCCAGCAGTTTACAGGGAGAGCAGTACTTC. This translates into CASSLQGEQYF.

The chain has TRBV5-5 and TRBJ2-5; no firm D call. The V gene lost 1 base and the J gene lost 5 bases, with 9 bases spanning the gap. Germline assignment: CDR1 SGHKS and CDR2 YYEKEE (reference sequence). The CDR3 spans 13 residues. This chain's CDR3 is CASSLRLRETQYF. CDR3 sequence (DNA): TGTGCCAGCAGCTTGAGACTCCGGGAGACCCAGTACTTC.

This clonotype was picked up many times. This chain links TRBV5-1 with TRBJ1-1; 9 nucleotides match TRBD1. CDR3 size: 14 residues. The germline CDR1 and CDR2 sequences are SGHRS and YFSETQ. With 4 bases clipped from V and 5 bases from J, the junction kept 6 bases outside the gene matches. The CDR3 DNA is TGCGCCAGCAGCGGCCAACAGGGGGCAACTGAAGCTTTCTTT. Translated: CASSGQQGATEAFF.

The CDR3: CASSFTGQNYGYTF. In nucleotides, the CDR3 is TGTGCCAGCAGTTTCACGGGACAGAACTATGGCTACACCTTC. This sequence joins TRBV28 and TRBJ1-2; 7 bases align to TRBD1. The CDR3 loop spans 14 amino acids. V lost 3 bases and J lost 2; bases outside the gene matches: 3. The germline V gene has CDR1 MDHEN and CDR2 SYDVKM.

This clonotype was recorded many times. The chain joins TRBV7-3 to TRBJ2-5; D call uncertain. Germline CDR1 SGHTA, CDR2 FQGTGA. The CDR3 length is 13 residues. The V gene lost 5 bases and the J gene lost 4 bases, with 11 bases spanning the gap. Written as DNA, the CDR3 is TGTGCCAGCAGCGACGGACGTGGAGAGACCCAGTACTTC. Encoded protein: CASSDGRGETQYF.

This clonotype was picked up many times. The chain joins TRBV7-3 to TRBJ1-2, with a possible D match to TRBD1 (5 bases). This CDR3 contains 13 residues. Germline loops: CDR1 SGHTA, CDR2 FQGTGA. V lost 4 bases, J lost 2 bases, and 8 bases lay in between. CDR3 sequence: CASSSDSNYGYTF. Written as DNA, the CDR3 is TGTGCCAGCAGCTCCGACAGCAACTATGGCTACACCTTC. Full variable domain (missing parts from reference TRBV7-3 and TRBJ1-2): GAGVSQTPSNKVTEKGKYVELRCDPISGHTALYWYRQSLGQGPEFLIYFQGTGAADDSGLPNDRFFAVRPEGSVSTLKIQRTERGDSAVYLCASSSDSNYGYTFGSGTRLTVV.

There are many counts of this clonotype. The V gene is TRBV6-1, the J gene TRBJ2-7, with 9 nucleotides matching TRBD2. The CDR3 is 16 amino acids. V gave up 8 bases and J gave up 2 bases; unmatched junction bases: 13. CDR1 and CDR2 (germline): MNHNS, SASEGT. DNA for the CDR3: TGTGCCAGCTCTCGGAGGGCTAGCGGGGCAACCTACGAGCAGTACTTC. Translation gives CASSRRASGATYEQYF.

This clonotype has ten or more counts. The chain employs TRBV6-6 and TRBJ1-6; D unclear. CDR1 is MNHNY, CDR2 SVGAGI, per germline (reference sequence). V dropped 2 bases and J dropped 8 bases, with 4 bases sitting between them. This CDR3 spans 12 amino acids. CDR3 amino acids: CASSYRDSPLHF. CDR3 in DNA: TGTGCCAGCAGTTACAGGGATTCACCCCTCCACTTT.

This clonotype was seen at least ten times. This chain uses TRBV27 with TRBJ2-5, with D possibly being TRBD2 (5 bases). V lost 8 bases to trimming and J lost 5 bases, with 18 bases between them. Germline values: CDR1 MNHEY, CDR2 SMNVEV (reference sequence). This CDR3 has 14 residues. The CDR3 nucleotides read TGTGCCAGCTCCCATATCGGGGAAGGGGAGACCCAGTACTTC. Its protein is CASSHIGEGETQYF.

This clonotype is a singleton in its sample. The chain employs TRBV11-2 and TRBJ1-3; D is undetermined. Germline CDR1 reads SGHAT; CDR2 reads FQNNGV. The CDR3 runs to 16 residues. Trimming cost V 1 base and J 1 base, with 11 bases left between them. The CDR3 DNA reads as TGTGCCAGCAGCTTAGGTCCAGCCACTTCTGGAAACACCATATATTTT. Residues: CASSLGPATSGNTIYF.

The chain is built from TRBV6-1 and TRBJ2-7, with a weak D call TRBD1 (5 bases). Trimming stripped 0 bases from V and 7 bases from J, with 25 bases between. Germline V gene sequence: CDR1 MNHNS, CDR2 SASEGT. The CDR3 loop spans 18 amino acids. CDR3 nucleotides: TGTGCCAGCAGTGAAGCGAGCGTGGGAAGGGGCGTAGCTAGGGAGCAGTACTTC. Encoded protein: CASSEASVGRGVAREQYF.

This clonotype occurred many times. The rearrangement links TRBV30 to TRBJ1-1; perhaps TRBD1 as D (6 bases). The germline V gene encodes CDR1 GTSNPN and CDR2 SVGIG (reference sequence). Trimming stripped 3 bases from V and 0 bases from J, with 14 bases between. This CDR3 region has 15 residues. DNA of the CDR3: TGTGCCTGGAGCAGGGATCGGACAGTGAACACTGAAGCTTTCTTT. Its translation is CAWSRDRTVNTEAFF.

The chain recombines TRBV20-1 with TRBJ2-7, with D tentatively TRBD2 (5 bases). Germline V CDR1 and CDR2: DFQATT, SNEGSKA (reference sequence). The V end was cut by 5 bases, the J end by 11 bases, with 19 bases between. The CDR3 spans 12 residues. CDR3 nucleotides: TGCAGTGCTCCCCGGACCGGGGTACGGGAGTACTTC. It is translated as CSAPRTGVREYF.

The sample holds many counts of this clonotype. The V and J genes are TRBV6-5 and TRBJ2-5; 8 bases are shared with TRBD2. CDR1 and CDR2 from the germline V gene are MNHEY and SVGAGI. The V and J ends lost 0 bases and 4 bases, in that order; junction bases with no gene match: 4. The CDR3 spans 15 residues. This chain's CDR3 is CASSYSGAGGETQYF. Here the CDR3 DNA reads TGTGCCAGCAGTTACTCAGGGGCGGGAGGAGAGACCCAGTACTTC.

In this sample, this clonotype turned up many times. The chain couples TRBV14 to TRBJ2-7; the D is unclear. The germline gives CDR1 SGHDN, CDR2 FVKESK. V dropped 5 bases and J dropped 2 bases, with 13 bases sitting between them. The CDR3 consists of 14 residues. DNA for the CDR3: TGTGCCAGCAGCGAGAGAATGCTTCCCTACGAGCAGTACTTC. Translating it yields CASSERMLPYEQYF. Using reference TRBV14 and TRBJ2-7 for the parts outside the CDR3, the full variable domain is EAGVTQFPSHSVIEKGQTVTLRCDPISGHDNLYWYRRVMGKEIKFLLHFVKESKQDESGMPNNRFLAERTGGTYSTLKVQPAELEDSGVYFCASSERMLPYEQYFGPGTRLTVT.

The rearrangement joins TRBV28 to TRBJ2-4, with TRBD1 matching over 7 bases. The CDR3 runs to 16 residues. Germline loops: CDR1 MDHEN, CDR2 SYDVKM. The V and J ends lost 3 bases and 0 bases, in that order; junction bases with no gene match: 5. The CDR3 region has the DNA TGTGCCAGCAGTTTGCTGACAGGGCGAGCCAAAAACATTCAGTACTTC. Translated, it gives CASSLLTGRAKNIQYF.

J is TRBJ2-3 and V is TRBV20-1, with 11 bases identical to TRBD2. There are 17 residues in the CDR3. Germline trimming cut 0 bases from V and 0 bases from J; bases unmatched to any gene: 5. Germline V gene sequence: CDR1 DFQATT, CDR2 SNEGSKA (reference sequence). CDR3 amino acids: CSARDPGLAESTDTQYF. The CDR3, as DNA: TGCAGTGCTAGAGACCCGGGACTAGCGGAGAGCACAGATACGCAGTATTTT.

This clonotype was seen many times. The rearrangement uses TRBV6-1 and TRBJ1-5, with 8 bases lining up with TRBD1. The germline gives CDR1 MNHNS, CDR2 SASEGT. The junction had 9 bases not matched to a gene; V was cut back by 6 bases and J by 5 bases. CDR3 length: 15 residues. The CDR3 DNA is TGTGCCAGCAGCGACGGACAGGGCAACCATCAGCCCCAGCATTTT. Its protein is CASSDGQGNHQPQHF.

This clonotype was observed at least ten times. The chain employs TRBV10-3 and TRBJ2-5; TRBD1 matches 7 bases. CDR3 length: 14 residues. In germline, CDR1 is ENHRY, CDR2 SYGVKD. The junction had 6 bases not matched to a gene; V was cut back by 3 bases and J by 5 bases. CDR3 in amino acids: CAISERGPQETQYF. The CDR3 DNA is TGTGCCATCAGTGAAAGGGGGCCGCAGGAGACCCAGTACTTC.